The rows below give T cell receptor beta chains drawn from one sample of a study of T cell responses to AZD1222 COVID-19 vaccine. Generated by immunoSEQ multiplex PCR, the TCRdb table keeps only in-frame clones and is missing some. The data hold about 120,000 clones, with 92% observed a single time. Material: peripheral blood, obtained on day 0 of AZD1222 vaccination. Source of these receptors: an adult in good health. The CDR3 runs from the conserved cysteine through the conserved F or W. The order of the fields is D gene, V gene, J gene, clone size, CDR3 DNA, CDR3 protein. The D gene is left open where the match is weak. Clone size is shown for a subset of rows, as once, few, many or a class of expanded clone.

.	TRBV28	TRBJ1-5	once	TGTGCCAGCACCCGAGGGTCGCCGGTGAGCAATCAGCCCCAGCATTTT	CASTRGSPVSNQPQHF
.	TRBV7-6	TRBJ2-3	.	TGTGCCAGCAGCCCCAGGGACCAATATAGCACAGATACGCAGTATTTT	CASSPRDQYSTDTQYF
.	TRBV6-6	TRBJ2-7	once	TGTGCCAGCTATGAAGGGGGAATCTCCGAGCAGTACTTC	CASYEGGISEQYF
.	TRBV6-1	TRBJ2-7	.	TGTGCCAGCAGTGAATCGGACTCCGGGGCCCACGAGCAGTACTTC	CASSESDSGAHEQYF
.	TRBV10-3	TRBJ1-2	.	TGTGCCATCAGTGAGTCGTTAAGGGATGGCTACACCTTC	CAISESLRDGYTF
TRBD2	TRBV5-6	TRBJ2-1	once	TGTGCCAGCAGCTTGGCTGGCGGGAGGGCCTCCCAGCAGTTCTTC	CASSLAGGRASQQFF
TRBD2	TRBV29-1	TRBJ2-7	.	TGCAGCGTTGTCTCCCGGACTAGCGGCTACGAGCAGTACTTC	CSVVSRTSGYEQYF
.	TRBV7-9	TRBJ2-1	.	TGTGCCAGCAGCTTAGCGGGGGTCTACAATGAGCAGTTCTTC	CASSLAGVYNEQFF
.	TRBV28	TRBJ1-1	.	TGTGCCAGCAGTACGAGAAATGAAGCTTTCTTT	CASSTRNEAFF
.	TRBV21-1	TRBJ1-5	.	TGTGCCAGCGGGACAGACTCTAGCAATCAGCCCCAGCATTTT	CASGTDSSNQPQHF
TRBD2	TRBV24-1	TRBJ2-5	.	TGTGCCACCAGTGGTCAGGGAGGGACCTCTCCAGAGACCCAGTACTTC	CATSGQGGTSPETQYF
.	TRBV6-5	TRBJ2-1	.	TGTGCCAGCAGTTACTCTTTGTTGGGGGCGCGAGGTGAGCAGTTCTTC	CASSYSLLGARGEQFF
.	TRBV2	TRBJ1-1	once	TGTGCCAGCATGGACGGCCTGAACACTGAAGCTTTCTTT	CASMDGLNTEAFF
TRBD1	TRBV5-1	TRBJ1-6	.	TGCGCCAGCAGTCCATCAGGGGGTACCAATTCACCCCTCCACTTT	CASSPSGGTNSPLHF
.	TRBV4-3	TRBJ1-3	few	TGCGCCAGCAGCCAAGGAGACTCTGGAAACACCATATATTTT	CASSQGDSGNTIYF
TRBD2	TRBV3-1/TRBV3-2	TRBJ2-7	once	TGTGCCAGCAGCCCGGGAGCGGGAGGGCCCTACGAGCAGTACTTC	CASSPGAGGPYEQYF
.	TRBV7-2	TRBJ1-1	.	TGTGCCAGCAGCTTACTGCCGAGGGGCACTGAAGCTTTCTTT	CASSLLPRGTEAFF
.	TRBV7-9	TRBJ1-6	.	TGTGCCAGCAGCTTATCAGGGAGCTATTCACCCCTCCACTTT	CASSLSGSYSPLHF
TRBD1	TRBV28	TRBJ2-2	.	TGTGCCACCATGGGACAGAGCACCGGGGAGCTGTTTTTT	CATMGQSTGELFF
.	TRBV6-6	TRBJ1-3	.	TGTGCCAGCAGTTATAGCCGGACAGCCTCTGGAAACACCATATATTTT	CASSYSRTASGNTIYF
TRBD1	TRBV29-1	TRBJ1-2	.	TGCAGCGTTGAAACAGGGGGCGTCTATGGCTACACCTTC	CSVETGGVYGYTF
.	TRBV28	TRBJ1-1	.	TGTGCCAGCAGTTTATTAGAGACCCTCCCTGAAGCTTTCTTT	CASSLLETLPEAFF
TRBD1	TRBV13	TRBJ1-4	.	TGTGCCAGTGCACAGGGGGATGAAAAACTGTTTTTT	CASAQGDEKLFF
.	TRBV30	TRBJ1-1	.	TGTGCCTGGAGTCCCTCAGGGGCAGAGGCTTTCTTT	CAWSPSGAEAFF
TRBD1	TRBV19	TRBJ1-6	many	TGTGCCAGTAGTAACAGGGGGCATTCACCCCTCCACTTT	CASSNRGHSPLHF
TRBD2	TRBV4-3	TRBJ2-1	.	TGCGCCAGCAGCCAAACGGGGACTAGCTCCTACAATGAGCAGTTCTTC	CASSQTGTSSYNEQFF
.	TRBV29-1	TRBJ1-2	.	TGCAGCGCCGCCTTGGGGGGTGGCTACACCTTC	CSAALGGGYTF
.	TRBV7-8	TRBJ1-1	.	TGTGCCAGCAGGGGGGGCGGACGGCCTGAAGCTTTCTTT	CASRGGGRPEAFF
TRBD1	TRBV10-1	TRBJ1-6	few	TGCGCCAGCAGTGTCGACAGGGATTCACCCCTCCACTTT	CASSVDRDSPLHF
TRBD1	TRBV7-8	TRBJ1-1	.	TGTGCCAGCAGCCCGCTGACAGGGGCATTCAGCGAAGCTTTCTTT	CASSPLTGAFSEAFF
TRBD2	TRBV9	TRBJ2-1	.	TGTGCCAGCAGCGTAGCGGGGGGGCCCTACAATGAGCAGTTCTTC	CASSVAGGPYNEQFF
.	TRBV4-3	TRBJ1-2	.	TGCGCCAGCAGCCAGATCCAGGGGAATGAGGGCTACACCTTC	CASSQIQGNEGYTF
.	TRBV29-1	TRBJ1-1	.	TGCAGCGTCCAGGACATTCCCATGAACACTGAAGCTTTCTTT	CSVQDIPMNTEAFF
.	TRBV6-5	TRBJ2-7	.	TGTGCCAGCAGCCGACAAATAACAGGGACCTACGAGCAGTACTTC	CASSRQITGTYEQYF
.	TRBV5-6	TRBJ2-4	.	TGTGCCAGCAGCCCGAAACCCGGACAGTCCTTAGCCAAAAACATTCAGTACTTC	CASSPKPGQSLAKNIQYF
.	TRBV28	TRBJ2-7	.	TGTGCCAGCAGTCTCTACTACGAGCAGTACTTC	CASSLYYEQYF
TRBD1	TRBV6-6	TRBJ1-2	.	TGTGCCAGCAGTTACGAGGGGGCGGATGGCTACACCTTC	CASSYEGADGYTF
TRBD1	TRBV18	TRBJ1-1	.	TGTGCCAGCTCACCGATCTGGACAGGAACGAACACTGAAGCTTTCTTT	CASSPIWTGTNTEAFF
.	TRBV9	TRBJ2-1	once	TGTGCCAGCAGCCCCCGTGTCTGGGGGATCTACAATGAGCAGTTCTTC	CASSPRVWGIYNEQFF
TRBD1	TRBV6-5	TRBJ1-2	.	TGTGCCAGCAGTCGCGACAGGGCAATAACTAAGGGCTACACCTTC	CASSRDRAITKGYTF
.	TRBV5-8	TRBJ1-2	once	TGTGCCAGCAGCCGACGGGGCAGGCCCTATGGCTACACCTTC	CASSRRGRPYGYTF
TRBD1	TRBV24-1	TRBJ2-3	.	TGTGCCACCAGTGATCCCGGGACAGGGTCAGATACGCAGTATTTT	CATSDPGTGSDTQYF
.	TRBV30	TRBJ1-5	.	TGTGCCTGGGCCAAGGACGGTAATCAGCCCCAGCATTTT	CAWAKDGNQPQHF
.	TRBV5-4	TRBJ1-2	.	TGTGCCAGCAGATCTCAAGGCCAAGGCAGGGGTCGGAATGGCTACACCTTC	CASRSQGQGRGRNGYTF
.	TRBV4-1	TRBJ1-6	.	TGCGCCAGCAGACATGTGGGACACCTCAATTCACCCCTCCACTTT	CASRHVGHLNSPLHF
TRBD2	TRBV4-3	TRBJ2-1	.	TGCGCCAGCTTTCCCCTAGGCGGGAGCTCCTACAATGAGCAGTTCTTC	CASFPLGGSSYNEQFF
.	TRBV29-1	TRBJ1-1	.	TGCAGCGTTGAAACAGACTACGTTGACACTGAAGCTTTCTTT	CSVETDYVDTEAFF
TRBD2	TRBV7-9	TRBJ2-3	.	TGTGCCAGCAGCTTAGAGGGACTAGCGGGTATCGATACGCAGTATTTT	CASSLEGLAGIDTQYF
TRBD2	TRBV7-8	TRBJ2-2	.	TGTGCCAGCAGCCTCGGACTAGCGGGGGACCTCGCGAACACCGGGGAGCTGTTTTTT	CASSLGLAGDLANTGELFF